A single sample is the source of the 24 T cell receptor beta chains below, sequenced in a study of T cell repertoires in cytomegalovirus infection. TCRdb ran MiXCR on the reads and lists one entry per CDR3 protein. Altogether more than 150,000 distinct CDR3 sequences are present, about 20% being singletons, with the ten largest covering approximately 2.9%. The sequenced sample was PBMCs. Source of these receptors: a human donor in good health (CMV status not recorded). Some clones in this sample may be carry-over from other donors' samples.

The chain uses TRBV6-6 and TRBJ2-1; 10 nucleotides line up with TRBD1. Germline CDR1 MNHNY, CDR2 SVGAGI (reference sequence). There are 16 residues in the CDR3. V gave up 5 bases and J gave up 4 bases; unmatched junction bases: 8. CDR3 sequence: CASSPGTGVAYNEQFF. The CDR3, as DNA: TGTGCCAGCAGTCCCGGGACAGGGGTGGCGTACAATGAGCAGTTCTTC.

This clonotype turned up a few times. This sequence joins TRBV19 and TRBJ1-1; D is perhaps TRBD1 (5 bases). V lost 4 bases to trimming and J lost 0 bases, with 15 bases between them. The CDR3 runs 16 residues. CDR1 and CDR2 (germline): LNHDA, SQIVND (reference sequence). Here the CDR3 reads CASSTVGGAMNTEAFF. CDR3 nucleotide sequence: TGTGCCAGTAGTACGGTGGGGGGAGCGATGAACACTGAAGCTTTCTTT.

V and J are TRBV12-3 or TRBV12-4 and TRBJ2-7; D is possibly TRBD1 (5 bases). The length of the CDR3 is 12 residues. Trimming shortened V by 5 bases and J by 4 bases, and 9 bases separated the two germline ends. The CDR3 region is CASSPGIYEQYF. CDR3 bases: TGTGCCAGCAGTCCAGGGATTTACGAGCAGTACTTC.

CDR3 amino acids: CATRPGAMPNQPQHF. DNA of the CDR3: TGTGCCACCAGGCCGGGGGCTATGCCGAATCAGCCCCAGCATTTT. The V call is TRBV27, the J call TRBJ1-5, with a possible D match to TRBD1 (6 bases). Trimming shortened V by 10 bases and J by 4 bases, and 20 bases separated the two germline ends. Germline V gene sequence: CDR1 MNHEY, CDR2 SMNVEV (reference sequence). The CDR3 has 15 residues.

This clonotype has a handful of counts. The chain combines TRBV3-1 with TRBJ2-1; TRBD2 matches at 11 bases. Germline CDR1 reads LGHDT; CDR2 reads YNNKEL (reference sequence). This CDR3 region has 17 residues. V lost 2 bases and J lost 7; bases outside the gene matches: 10. CDR3: CASSQRDGTSGGNEQFF. CDR3 sequence (DNA): TGTGCCAGCAGCCAAAGAGACGGGACTAGCGGAGGTAATGAGCAGTTCTTC.

V is TRBV5-1 and J is TRBJ2-1; D call uncertain. This CDR3 is 13 amino acids long. From germline, CDR1 is SGHRS and CDR2 YFSETQ. Trimming left V 0 bases short and J 7 bases short, with 8 bases between. In nucleotides, the CDR3 is TGCGCCAGCAGCTTGGCCATAGGAAATGAGCAGTTCTTC. This codes for CASSLAIGNEQFF.

Note on this clonotype: One junction end does not reproduce the germline sequence, and a read error may be involved. The chain combines TRBV7-2 with TRBJ1-1; D is unclear. Germline V gene lookup returns CDR1 SGHTA and CDR2 FQGNSA. The CDR3 covers 14 residues. The CDR3 reads CATSWAYWNTEAFF. CDR3 DNA: TGTGCCACCAGCTGGGCTTACTGGAACACTGAAGCTTTCTTT.

The chain couples TRBV6-2 or TRBV6-3 to TRBJ2-1, with no clear D. Looked up from germline, CDR1 is MNHEY and CDR2 is SVGEGT. This CDR3 is 14 amino acids long. V dropped 2 bases and J dropped 4 bases, with 9 bases sitting between them. The CDR3 bases are TGTGCCAGCAGTTACGAGATCCTTTACAATGAGCAGTTCTTC. Residues: CASSYEILYNEQFF.

The chain uses TRBV3-1 and TRBJ1-1; D remains unclear. CDR3 length: 14 amino acids. Trimming removed 4 bases from V and 5 bases from J, with 14 bases in between. Per the germline V gene, CDR1 is LGHDT and CDR2 is YNNKEL (reference sequence). The CDR3 reads CASSPMRLGTEAFF. The CDR3 bases are TGTGCCAGCAGCCCCATGAGGTTAGGGACTGAAGCTTTCTTT.

This clonotype has at least ten counts. The chain employs TRBV7-8 and TRBJ2-2; perhaps TRBD1 as D (6 bases). The ends were cut back, 5 bases at V and 3 bases at J, with 13 bases in the middle. This CDR3 is built from 15 residues. Germline assignment: CDR1 SGHVS and CDR2 FQNEAQ. In DNA form, the CDR3 reads TGTGCCAGCAGCGTCTCCGGGACACACACCGGGGAGCTGTTTTTT. Its protein is CASSVSGTHTGELFF.

This clonotype was counted a single time. The CDR3 reads CASSQDRQRVFYNEQFF. Written as DNA, the CDR3 is TGTGCCAGCAGCCAAGATCGACAGAGGGTCTTCTACAATGAGCAGTTCTTC. V and J are TRBV3-1 and TRBJ2-1; either TRBD1 or TRBD2 may supply D (5 bases each). CDR3 length: 17 amino acids. V gave up 0 bases and J gave up 3 bases, with 15 bases separating them. CDR1 and CDR2 from the germline V gene are LGHDT and YNNKEL (reference sequence).

The sample holds a few counts of this clonotype. This chain joins TRBV28 and TRBJ1-2; TRBD1 might be the D (5 bases). With 5 bases removed from V and 8 bases from J, the gap between germline ends came to 12 bases. CDR1 is MDHEN and CDR2 is SYDVKM in the germline V gene. The CDR3 length is 12 residues. Here the CDR3 reads CASSKGTGGYTF. The DNA of the CDR3 is TGTGCCAGCAGTAAGGGGACGGGAGGCTACACCTTC.

The rearrangement links TRBV2 to TRBJ2-5; 9 nucleotides agree with TRBD1. Germline V CDR1 and CDR2: SNHLY, FYNNEI. J lost 5 bases, V lost 7 bases, and 8 bases had no gene match. The length of the CDR3 is 14 residues. The chain's CDR3 is CASIRTGGWETQYF. The DNA of the CDR3 is TGTGCCAGCATAAGAACAGGGGGCTGGGAGACCCAGTACTTC.

This clonotype was picked up a small number of times. CDR3 protein: CASSPGQGARGAFF. The CDR3 DNA reads as TGTGCCAGCAGCCCCGGACAGGGGGCGCGGGGAGCTTTCTTT. V gene TRBV7-9 combines with J gene TRBJ1-1; 11 bases line up with TRBD1. CDR1 and CDR2 (germline): SEHNR, FQNEAQ (reference sequence). V was clipped by 5 bases and J by 10 bases; unmatched bases: 9. The CDR3 sequence is 14 residues long.

This clonotype was seen a handful of times. The chain carries TRBV10-3 and TRBJ1-2, with TRBD1 matching 7 bases. The germline V gene encodes CDR1 ENHRY and CDR2 SYGVKD. This CDR3 has 14 amino acids. V was pared by 6 bases and J by 4 bases, with 8 bases of the junction left unmatched. In DNA form, the CDR3 reads TGTGCCATCAGCCCCAGGGGGACCGGCTATGGCTACACCTTC. Amino acids: CAISPRGTGYGYTF.

This clonotype was found many times. The chain links TRBV12-3 or TRBV12-4 to TRBJ1-1; D is undetermined. Deletions cut 2 bases from V and 4 bases from J, with 14 bases between. This CDR3 is built from 15 residues. CDR3 residues: CASSLIRTGSTEAFF. CDR3 bases: TGTGCCAGCAGTTTAATCAGGACGGGTAGCACTGAAGCTTTCTTT.

This clonotype has at least ten counts. This chain joins TRBV11-2 and TRBJ1-1; TRBD1 matches 7 bases. Germline loops: CDR1 SGHAT, CDR2 FQNNGV. V was pared by 5 bases and J by 7 bases, with 13 bases of the junction left unmatched. CDR3 length: 15 amino acids. CDR3 nucleotide sequence: TGTGCCAGCAGCCCAGGACAGGTTACTAAGGGTGAAGCTTTCTTT. This sequence encodes CASSPGQVTKGEAFF.

This clonotype has just one count. This sequence joins TRBV20-1 and TRBJ1-2; D ambiguous. Germline-derived CDR1 and CDR2 are DFQATT and SNEGSKA (reference sequence). V lost 4 bases to trimming and J lost 7 bases, with 13 bases between them. The CDR3 has 12 residues. CDR3 region: CSATVVSPGYTF. The CDR3 bases are TGCAGTGCTACCGTGGTCAGTCCTGGCTACACCTTC.

This clonotype showed up just a few times. This chain connects TRBV12-3 or TRBV12-4 to TRBJ2-7, with 11 positions matching TRBD1. The CDR3 runs 14 residues. The junction had 6 bases not matched to a gene; V was cut back by 5 bases and J by 6 bases. The CDR3 DNA follows: TGTGCCAGCAGTCTCGGACAGGGGGCCGCCGAGCAGTACTTC. This gives the protein CASSLGQGAAEQYF.

The J gene is TRBJ1-2, the V gene TRBV13, with D tentatively TRBD1 (5 bases). Trimming left V 5 bases short and J 4 bases short, with 23 bases between. The germline gives CDR1 PRHDT, CDR2 FYEKMQ (reference sequence). There are 17 residues in the CDR3. The CDR3 region has the DNA TGTGCCAGCAGCCTGCCCCGGGACCTGAAGGTAGGCTATGGCTACACCTTC. Amino acid sequence: CASSLPRDLKVGYGYTF.

The V gene is TRBV4-1, the J gene TRBJ1-4, with 11 positions matching TRBD1. The V gene's germline CDR1 is MGHRA and CDR2 YSYEKL. The J segment lost 4 bases and the V segment lost 5 bases, leaving 3 bases of the junction unmatched. The CDR3 spans 15 residues. The CDR3 coding sequence is TGCGCCAGCAGCTTGGGACAGGGGGTTAATGAAAAACTGTTTTTT. Its protein is CASSLGQGVNEKLFF.

The chain has TRBV5-5 and TRBJ2-1, with 11 positions matching TRBD2. This CDR3 region has 15 residues. Germline V CDR1 and CDR2: SGHKS, YYEKEE (reference sequence). J gave up 4 bases and V 5 bases, and 5 bases lay outside the gene matches. CDR3 bases: TGTGCCAGCAGACCCTCTAGCGGGGGGTACAATGAGCAGTTCTTC. Translated: CASRPSSGGYNEQFF.

This chain connects TRBV27 to TRBJ1-5; D is possibly TRBD1 (6 bases). Germline CDR1 reads MNHEY; CDR2 reads SMNVEV (reference sequence). V was pared by 4 bases and J by 2 bases, with 12 bases between. The length of the CDR3 is 15 residues. The CDR3 nucleotides read TGTGCCAGCAGTTACACAGGGCTCGGCAATCAGCCCCAGCATTTT. It specifies CASSYTGLGNQPQHF.

V usage is TRBV6-2 or TRBV6-3 and J usage is TRBJ2-2, with TRBD1 matching 7 bases. Trimming took 6 bases from V and 4 from J; bases not matched to a gene: 8. CDR1 and CDR2 (germline): MNHEY, SVGEGT. The CDR3 sequence is 15 residues long. CDR3 sequence (DNA): TGTGCCAGCAGAGAGAGGGGGCCCCTCACCGGGGAGCTGTTTTTT. It encodes CASRERGPLTGELFF.